The rows below give T cell receptor beta chains drawn from one sample of a study of blood T cell repertoires in COVID-19. Assay: immunoSEQ multiplex PCR; the TCRdb copy retains only in-frame clones and omits some. The sample holds around 140,000 clones; almost 85% are singletons and the top ten take under 1.5%. Sequenced material: peripheral blood. The receptors here all came from a man in his 60s with acute or convalescent COVID-19. Each CDR3 is given without its conserved first and last residue. A D gene is named only where the DNA matches it firmly.

v_call	cdr3_length	j_call	d_call	cdr3_aa
TRBV7-9	11	TRBJ2-5	NA	ASSPRRAETQY
TRBV20-1	10	TRBJ2-7	NA	SASAGGYEQY
TRBV2	14	TRBJ2-3	NA	ASSALRGKYTDTQY
TRBV18	13	TRBJ2-7	NA	ASSPEGVRAYEQY
TRBV20-1	9	TRBJ1-6	NA	SARDRETLH
TRBV5-1	15	TRBJ2-7	TRBD2	ASSLETSGRAMGEQY
TRBV7-3	12	TRBJ2-3	NA	ASSLTPGTDTQY
TRBV12-3/TRBV12-4	11	TRBJ1-1	NA	ASSRNMNTEAF
TRBV14	12	TRBJ1-1	TRBD1	ASSQDQNRGEAF
TRBV5-6	13	TRBJ2-7	NA	ASSYRPALTYEQY